This entry lists 7 T cell receptor beta chains sequenced from one sample in a study of metastatic and nonmetastatic thyroid tumors. The entire patient cohort was treatment-naive prior to thyroid surgery. TCRdb redid the clone calls on the PCR reads using MiXCR. The profile shows tens of thousands of clones, around 20% of them singletons. The sample comprised blood. The origin of the receptors is a male donor with papillary thyroid cancer or a benign thyroid nodule (not recorded which). Some clones in this sample may be carry-over from other donors' samples.

Regarding this clone: At one end the junction does not follow the germline gene, possibly because of a read error. This chain links TRBV30 with TRBJ1-2, with D unclear. The CDR3 runs 13 residues. Germline V lookup: CDR1 GTSNPN, CDR2 SVGIG (reference sequence). The chain's CDR3 is CAWNNPLIEGHAF. CDR3 in DNA: TGTGCCTGGAACAACCCGCTAATCGAGGGTCACGCCTTC.

This clone has only a few counts. The V gene is TRBV28, the J gene TRBJ1-5; D uncertain. From germline, CDR1 is MDHEN and CDR2 SYDVKM. This CDR3 is 17 amino acids long. The V and J ends lost 6 bases and 1 base respectively, with 19 bases between them. This CDR3 is CASSHMAGCYSNQPQHF. The CDR3 nucleotides read TGTGCCAGCAGCCACATGGCAGGCTGTTACAGCAATCAGCCCCAGCATTTT.

This clone was seen at least ten times. The chain employs TRBV7-3 and TRBJ1-6; D unresolved. The germline V and J ends were trimmed by 6 bases and 5 bases, with 8 bases remaining between them. This CDR3 has 13 amino acids. Germline V gives CDR1 SGHTA, CDR2 FQGTGA. CDR3 sequence (DNA): TGTGCCAGCAGTCTCACAAATAATTCACCCCTCCACTTT. It codes for CASSLTNNSPLHF.

V is TRBV20-1 and J is TRBJ1-2, with D hard to call. The V gene's germline CDR1 is DFQATT and CDR2 SNEGSKA (reference sequence). There are 13 residues in the CDR3. V lost 6 bases, J lost 4 bases, and 15 bases lay in between. This chain's CDR3 is CSAEMRLPYGYTF. The CDR3 region has the DNA TGCAGTGCGGAAATGCGGCTCCCCTATGGCTACACCTTC.

By sample share, this clone is medium-sized (0.01 to 0.1%). The CDR3 nucleotides read TGTGCCAGCAGTATCTCCGGGACAGGGGGCTACAATGAGCAGTTCTTC. This translates into CASSISGTGGYNEQFF. The V call is TRBV6-4, the J call TRBJ2-1; 11 bases agree with TRBD1. The CDR3 totals 16 residues. Germline V lookup: CDR1 MRHNA, CDR2 SNTAGT. V was clipped by 5 bases and J by 3 bases; unmatched bases: 6.

V gene TRBV12-3 or TRBV12-4 combines with J gene TRBJ1-1, with TRBD1 matching over 8 bases. This CDR3 contains 15 residues. V lost 6 bases to trimming and J lost 4 bases; unmatched junction nucleotides: 10. CDR3 DNA: TGTGCCAGCAGATGGACGGCAGGGGGCTCCACTGAAGCTTTCTTT. Protein sequence: CASRWTAGGSTEAFF.

This rearrangement joins TRBV6-1 to TRBJ1-4; D is uncertain. The V and J ends lost 7 bases and 8 bases respectively, with 17 bases between them. This CDR3 has 14 amino acids. Germline V gene lookup returns CDR1 MNHNS and CDR2 SASEGT. The CDR3 here is CASNQPSTREKLFF. The CDR3 nucleotides are TGTGCCAGCAATCAGCCTTCGACCAGGGAAAAACTGTTTTTT.